This T cell receptor beta chain was profiled in a study of T cells in Graves' hyperthyroidism and ophthalmopathy. The study, taken as a whole, reports: In blood, most of the thyroid clonotypes expanded above 0.001 were also present. Ophthalmopathy prediction by the model preceded onset by a median about 6 months.

RNA transcripts served as the template for amplifying TCR beta CDR3 regions. With the HTBI primer set, the TCR CDR3 went through a first round of RT-PCR. MiXCR was run by TCRdb on the multiplex PCR reads, yielding one entry per CDR3 protein. The sample includes hundreds of thousands of distinct CDR3 sequences, 20% to 25% of them seen just once. Worth noting for this clonotype: What it recognizes is unknown.

The CDR3 has 13 amino acids. Germline lookup yields CDR1 SGDLS and CDR2 YYNGEE. The V end was cut by 0 bases, the J end by 2 bases, with 6 bases between. The source material was blood. This receptor was identified in a man aged 25-45 years with Graves' ophthalmopathy. The chain carries TRBV9 and TRBJ2-7; D remains ambiguous. The CDR3 sequence: CASSVAPTYEQYF. In DNA, the CDR3 is TGTGCCAGCAGCGTAGCTCCTACCTACGAGCAGTACTTC.